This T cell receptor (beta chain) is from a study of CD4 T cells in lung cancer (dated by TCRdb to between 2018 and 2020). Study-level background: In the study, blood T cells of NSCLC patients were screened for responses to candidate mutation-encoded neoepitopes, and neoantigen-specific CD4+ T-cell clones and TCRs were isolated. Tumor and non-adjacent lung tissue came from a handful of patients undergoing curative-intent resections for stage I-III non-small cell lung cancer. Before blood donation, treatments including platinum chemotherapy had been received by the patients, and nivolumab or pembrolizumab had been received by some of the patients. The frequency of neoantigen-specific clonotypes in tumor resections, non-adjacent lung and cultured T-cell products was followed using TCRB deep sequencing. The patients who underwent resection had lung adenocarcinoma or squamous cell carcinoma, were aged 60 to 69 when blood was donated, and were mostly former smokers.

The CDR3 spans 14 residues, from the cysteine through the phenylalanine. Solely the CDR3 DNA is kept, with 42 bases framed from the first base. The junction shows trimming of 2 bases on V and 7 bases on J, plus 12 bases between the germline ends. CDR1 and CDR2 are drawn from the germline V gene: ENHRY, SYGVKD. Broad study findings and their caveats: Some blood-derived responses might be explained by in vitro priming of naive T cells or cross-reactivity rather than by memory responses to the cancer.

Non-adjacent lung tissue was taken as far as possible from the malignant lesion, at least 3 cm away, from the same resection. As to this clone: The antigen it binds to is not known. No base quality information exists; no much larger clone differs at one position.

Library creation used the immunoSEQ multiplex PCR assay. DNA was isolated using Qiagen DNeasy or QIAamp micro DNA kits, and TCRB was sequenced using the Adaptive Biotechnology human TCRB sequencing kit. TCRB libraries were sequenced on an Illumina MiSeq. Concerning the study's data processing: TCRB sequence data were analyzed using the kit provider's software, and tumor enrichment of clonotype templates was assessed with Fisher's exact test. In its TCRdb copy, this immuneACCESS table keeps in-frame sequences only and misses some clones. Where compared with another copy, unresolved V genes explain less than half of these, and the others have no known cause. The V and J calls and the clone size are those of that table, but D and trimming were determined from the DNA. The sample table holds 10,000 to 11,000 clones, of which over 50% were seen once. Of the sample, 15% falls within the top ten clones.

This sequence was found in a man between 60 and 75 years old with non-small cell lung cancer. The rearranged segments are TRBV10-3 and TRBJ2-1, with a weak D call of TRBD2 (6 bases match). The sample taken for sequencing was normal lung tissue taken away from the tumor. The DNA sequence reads TGTGCCATCAGTGAGCGCGGGACTCGGAATGAGCAGTTCTTC. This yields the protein CAISERGTRNEQFF.